This T cell receptor (beta chain) was sequenced during a study of blood T cell repertoires in COVID-19. Authors' methods: Counts of nucleated cells, estimated from reference gene primer amplification, were obtained. Repertoires were generated with immunoSEQ multiplex PCR, while TCRdb's copy carries only in-frame clones and drops some. V and J calls and clone size are copied from that table; D and trimming were computed from the DNA. The sample yields approximately 15,000 clones, about 78% seen once. Trimming left V 5 bases short and J 0 bases short, with 5 bases between. Germline V gene lookup returns CDR1 SEHNR and CDR2 FQNEAQ (reference sequence). This CDR3 has 12 residues. This clone was observed a handful of times.

Sequencing input: peripheral blood. This TCR came from a human donor in a cohort sampled during active COVID-19. V is TRBV7-9 and J is TRBJ2-7; weak D call: TRBD2 (5 bases). The CDR3 sequence: CASSRGSYEQYF. CDR3 DNA sequence: TGTGCCAGCAGCCGGGGCTCCTACGAGCAGTACTTC.